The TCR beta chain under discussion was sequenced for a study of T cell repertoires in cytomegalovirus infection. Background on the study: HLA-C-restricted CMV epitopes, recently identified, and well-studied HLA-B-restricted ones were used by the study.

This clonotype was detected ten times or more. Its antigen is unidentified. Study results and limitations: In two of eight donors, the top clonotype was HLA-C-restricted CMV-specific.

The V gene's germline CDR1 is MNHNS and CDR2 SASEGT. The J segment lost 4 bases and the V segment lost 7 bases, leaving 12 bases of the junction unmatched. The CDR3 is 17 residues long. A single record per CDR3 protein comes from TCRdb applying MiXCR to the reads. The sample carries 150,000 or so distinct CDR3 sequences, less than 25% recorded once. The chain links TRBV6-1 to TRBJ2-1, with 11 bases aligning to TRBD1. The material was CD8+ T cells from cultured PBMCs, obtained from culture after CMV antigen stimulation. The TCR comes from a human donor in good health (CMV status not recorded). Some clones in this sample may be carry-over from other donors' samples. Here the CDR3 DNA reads TGTGCCAGCACCTCCGGACAGGGGGCGTTTTTGTACAATGAGCAGTTCTTC. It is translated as CASTSGQGAFLYNEQFF.